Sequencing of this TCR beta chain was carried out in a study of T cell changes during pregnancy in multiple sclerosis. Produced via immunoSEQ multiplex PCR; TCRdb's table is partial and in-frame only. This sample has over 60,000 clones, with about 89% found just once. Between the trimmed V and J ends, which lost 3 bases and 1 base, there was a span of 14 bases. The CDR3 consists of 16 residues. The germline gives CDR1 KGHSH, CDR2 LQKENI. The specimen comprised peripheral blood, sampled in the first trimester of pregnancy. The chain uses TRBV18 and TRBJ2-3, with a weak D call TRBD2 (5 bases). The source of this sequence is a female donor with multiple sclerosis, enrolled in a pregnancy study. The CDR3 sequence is CASSPQEDGGTDTQYF. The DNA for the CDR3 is TGTGCCAGCTCACCCCAGGAGGACGGGGGCACAGATACGCAGTATTTT. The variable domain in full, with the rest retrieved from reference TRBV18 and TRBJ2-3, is NAGVMQNPRHLVRRRGQEARLRCSPMKGHSHVYWYRQLPEEGLKFMVYLQKENIIDESGMPKERFSAEFPKEGPSILRIQQVVRGDSAAYFCASSPQEDGGTDTQYFGPGTRLTVL.